One TCR beta chain is described in this entry. As yet, its antigen is unknown. The data originate from a study of shared clonotypes between healthy human individuals. Study-wide context: Per donor, three plates held CD4 naive cells, three held CD4 memory, two held CD8 naive and one held CD8 memory.

Clones were read by immunoSEQ multiplex PCR, and TCRdb kept only the in-frame ones, dropping some. The sample holds roughly 590,000 clones, over 95% seen once. Naive CD8 cells lacked CD45RO, underwent positive selection for CCR7 and left out terminally differentiated effector memory CD45RA+ cells. Study results and caveats: Sequencing depth was predicted to influence how clonotypes are shared among donors.

Trimming shortened V by 7 bases and J by 2 bases, and 12 bases separated the two germline ends. The CDR3 runs 13 residues. Germline CDR1 reads MNHNY; CDR2 reads SVGAGI (reference sequence). V usage is TRBV6-6 and J usage is TRBJ2-7; tentative D call: TRBD2 (6 bases). Specimen: naive CD8+ T cells sorted from blood. The TCR was taken from a woman aged 30 to 39 in good health. The CDR3 reads CASKPWGAYEQYF. CDR3 coding DNA: TGTGCCAGCAAGCCTTGGGGGGCCTACGAGCAGTACTTC.